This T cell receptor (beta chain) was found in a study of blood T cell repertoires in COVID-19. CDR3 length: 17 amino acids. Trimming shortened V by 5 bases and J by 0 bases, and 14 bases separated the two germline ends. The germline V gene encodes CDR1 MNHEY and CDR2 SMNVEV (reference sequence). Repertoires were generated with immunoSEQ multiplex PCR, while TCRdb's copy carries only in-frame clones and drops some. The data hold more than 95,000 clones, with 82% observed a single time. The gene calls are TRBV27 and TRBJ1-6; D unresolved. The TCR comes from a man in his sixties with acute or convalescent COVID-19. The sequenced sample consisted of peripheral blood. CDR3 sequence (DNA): TGTGCCAGCAGTCTCTCAATGCTAAGCTCCTATAATTCACCCCTCCACTTT. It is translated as CASSLSMLSSYNSPLHF.